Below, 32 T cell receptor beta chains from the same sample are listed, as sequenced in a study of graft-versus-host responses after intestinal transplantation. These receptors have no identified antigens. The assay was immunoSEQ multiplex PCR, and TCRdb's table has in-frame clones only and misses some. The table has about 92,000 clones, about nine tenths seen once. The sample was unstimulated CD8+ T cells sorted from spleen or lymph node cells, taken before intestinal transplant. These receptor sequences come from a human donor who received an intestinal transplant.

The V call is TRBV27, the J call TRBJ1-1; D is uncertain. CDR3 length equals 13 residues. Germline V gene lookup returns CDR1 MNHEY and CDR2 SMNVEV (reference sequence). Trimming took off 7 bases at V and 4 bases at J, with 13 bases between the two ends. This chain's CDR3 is CASTEQEGTEAFF. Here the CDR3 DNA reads TGTGCCAGCACTGAGCAGGAGGGCACTGAAGCTTTCTTT.

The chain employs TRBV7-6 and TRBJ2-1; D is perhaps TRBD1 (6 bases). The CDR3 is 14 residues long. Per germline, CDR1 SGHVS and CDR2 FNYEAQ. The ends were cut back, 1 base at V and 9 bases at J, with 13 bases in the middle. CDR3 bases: TGTGCCAGCAGCTTAGGGTCTGGGGGCGGTGAGCAGTTCTTC. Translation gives CASSLGSGGGEQFF.

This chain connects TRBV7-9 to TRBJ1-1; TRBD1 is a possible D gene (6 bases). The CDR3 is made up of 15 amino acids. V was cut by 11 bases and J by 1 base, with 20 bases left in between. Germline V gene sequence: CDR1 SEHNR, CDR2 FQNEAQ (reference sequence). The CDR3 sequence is CARGGGRVTNTEAFF. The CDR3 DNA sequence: TGTGCCCGCGGGGGGGGCAGGGTTACGAACACTGAAGCTTTCTTT. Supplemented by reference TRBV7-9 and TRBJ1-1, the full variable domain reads DTGVSQNPRHKITKRGQNVTFRCDPISEHNRLYWYRQTLGQGPEFLTYFQNEAQLEKSRLLSDRFSAERPKGSFSTLEIQRTEQGDSAMYLCARGGGRVTNTEAFFGQGTRLTVV.

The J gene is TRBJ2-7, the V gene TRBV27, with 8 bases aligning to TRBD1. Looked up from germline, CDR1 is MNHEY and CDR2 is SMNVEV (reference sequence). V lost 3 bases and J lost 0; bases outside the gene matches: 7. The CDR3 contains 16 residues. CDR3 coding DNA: TGTGCCAGCAGTTTGGCTGGGGGACAGGCCTCCTACGAGCAGTACTTC. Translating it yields CASSLAGGQASYEQYF.

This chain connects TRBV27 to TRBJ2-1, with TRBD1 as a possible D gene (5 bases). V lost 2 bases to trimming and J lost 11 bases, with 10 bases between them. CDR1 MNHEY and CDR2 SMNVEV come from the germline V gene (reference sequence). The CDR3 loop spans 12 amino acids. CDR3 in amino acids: CASSLTADKQFF. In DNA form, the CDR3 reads TGTGCCAGCAGTTTAACCGCGGACAAGCAGTTCTTC.

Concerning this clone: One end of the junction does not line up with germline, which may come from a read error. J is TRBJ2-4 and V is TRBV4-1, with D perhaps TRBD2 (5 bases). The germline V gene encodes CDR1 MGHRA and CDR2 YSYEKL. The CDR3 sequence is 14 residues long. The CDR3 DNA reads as TGCGCCAGCAGCCCCTTGGGAGCCAAAAACACTCAGTACTTC. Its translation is CASSPLGAKNTQYF.

CDR3 sequence (DNA): TGTGCCAGCAGTTACTCGACCTCACCCCTCCACTTT. As protein: CASSYSTSPLHF. The chain couples TRBV6-5 to TRBJ1-6; D gene uncertain. The CDR3 has 12 residues. Germline lookup yields CDR1 MNHEY and CDR2 SVGAGI. Trimming stripped 0 bases from V and 10 bases from J, with 4 bases between.

The CDR3 region is CASSPLTGTGNTIYF. In DNA form, the CDR3 reads TGTGCCAGCAGCCCCCTCACAGGGACTGGAAACACCATATATTTT. The chain combines TRBV27 with TRBJ1-3, with TRBD1 as a possible D gene (6 bases). The CDR3 totals 15 residues. V gave up 6 bases and J gave up 2 bases, with 14 bases separating them. Germline CDR1 MNHEY, CDR2 SMNVEV (reference sequence).

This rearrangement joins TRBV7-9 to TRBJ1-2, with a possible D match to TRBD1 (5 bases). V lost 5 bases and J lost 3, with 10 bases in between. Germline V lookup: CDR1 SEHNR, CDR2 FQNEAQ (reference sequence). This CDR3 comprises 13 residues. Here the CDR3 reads CASSPTGDYGYTF. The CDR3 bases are TGTGCCAGCAGCCCCACGGGGGACTATGGCTACACCTTC. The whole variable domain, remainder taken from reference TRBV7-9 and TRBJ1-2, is DTGVSQNPRHKITKRGQNVTFRCDPISEHNRLYWYRQTLGQGPEFLTYFQNEAQLEKSRLLSDRFSAERPKGSFSTLEIQRTEQGDSAMYLCASSPTGDYGYTFGSGTRLTVV.

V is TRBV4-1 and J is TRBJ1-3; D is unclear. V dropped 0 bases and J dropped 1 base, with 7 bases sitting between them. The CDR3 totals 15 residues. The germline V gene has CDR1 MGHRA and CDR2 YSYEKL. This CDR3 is CASSQDLTSGNTIYF. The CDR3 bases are TGCGCCAGCAGCCAAGATCTCACATCTGGAAACACCATATATTTT.

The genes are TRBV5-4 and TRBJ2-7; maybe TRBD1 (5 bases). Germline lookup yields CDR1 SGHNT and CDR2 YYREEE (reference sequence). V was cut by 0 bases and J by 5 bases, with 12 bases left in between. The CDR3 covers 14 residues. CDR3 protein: CASSLVPGSDEQYF. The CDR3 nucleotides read TGTGCCAGCAGCTTGGTTCCAGGGTCTGACGAGCAGTACTTC.

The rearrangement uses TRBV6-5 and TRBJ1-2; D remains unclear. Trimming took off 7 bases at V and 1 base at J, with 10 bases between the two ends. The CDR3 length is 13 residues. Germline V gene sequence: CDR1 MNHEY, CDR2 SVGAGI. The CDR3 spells CASTPDVNYGYTF. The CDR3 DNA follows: TGTGCCAGCACCCCGGACGTTAACTATGGCTACACCTTC.

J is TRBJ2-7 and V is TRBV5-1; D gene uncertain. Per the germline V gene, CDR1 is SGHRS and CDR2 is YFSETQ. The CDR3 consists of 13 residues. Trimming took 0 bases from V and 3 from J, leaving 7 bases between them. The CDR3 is CASSLGADYEQYF. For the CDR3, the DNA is TGCGCCAGCAGCTTGGGGGCTGACTACGAGCAGTACTTC.

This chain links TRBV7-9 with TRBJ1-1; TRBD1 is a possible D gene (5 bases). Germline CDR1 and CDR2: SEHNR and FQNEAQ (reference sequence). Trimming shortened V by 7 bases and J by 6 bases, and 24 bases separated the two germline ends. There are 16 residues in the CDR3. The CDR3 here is CASTISSRGIRAEAFF. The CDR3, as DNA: TGTGCCAGCACTATCAGCTCCCGGGGGATTCGCGCTGAAGCTTTCTTT.

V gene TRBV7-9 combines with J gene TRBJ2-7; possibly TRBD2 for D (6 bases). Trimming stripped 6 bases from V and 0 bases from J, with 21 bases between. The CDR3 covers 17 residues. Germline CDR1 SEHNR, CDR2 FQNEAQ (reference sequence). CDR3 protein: CASRPRGWEDNSYEQYF. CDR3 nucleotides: TGTGCCAGCAGACCCCGGGGGTGGGAGGACAACTCCTACGAGCAGTACTTC.

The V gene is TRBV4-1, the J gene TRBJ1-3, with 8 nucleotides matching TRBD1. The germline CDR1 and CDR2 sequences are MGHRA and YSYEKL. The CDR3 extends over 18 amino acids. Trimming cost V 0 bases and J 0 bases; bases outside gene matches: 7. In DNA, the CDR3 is TGCGCCAGCAGCCAAGAGACGATACAGGGGGGCTCTGGAAACACCATATATTTT. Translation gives CASSQETIQGGSGNTIYF.

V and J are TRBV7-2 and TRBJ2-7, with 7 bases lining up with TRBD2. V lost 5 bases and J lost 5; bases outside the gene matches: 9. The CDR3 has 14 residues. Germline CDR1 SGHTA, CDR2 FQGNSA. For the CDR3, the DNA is TGTGCCAGCAGCCCACATAGCGGGCACGACGAGCAGTACTTC. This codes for CASSPHSGHDEQYF.

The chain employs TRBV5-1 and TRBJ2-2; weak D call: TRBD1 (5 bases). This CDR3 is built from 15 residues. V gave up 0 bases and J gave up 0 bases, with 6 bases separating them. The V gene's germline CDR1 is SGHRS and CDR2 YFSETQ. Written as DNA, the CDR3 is TGCGCCAGCAGCTTGGTGACAGCGAACACCGGGGAGCTGTTTTTT. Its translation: CASSLVTANTGELFF.

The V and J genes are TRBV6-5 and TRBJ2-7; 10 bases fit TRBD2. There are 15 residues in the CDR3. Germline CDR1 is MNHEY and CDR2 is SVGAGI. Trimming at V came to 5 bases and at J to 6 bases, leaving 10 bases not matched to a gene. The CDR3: CASSGLAVQVGEQYF. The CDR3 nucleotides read TGTGCCAGCAGTGGACTAGCGGTCCAGGTAGGCGAGCAGTACTTC.

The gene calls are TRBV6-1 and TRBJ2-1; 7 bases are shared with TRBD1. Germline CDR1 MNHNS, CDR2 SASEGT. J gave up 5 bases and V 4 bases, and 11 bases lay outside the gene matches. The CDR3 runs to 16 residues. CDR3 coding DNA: TGTGCCAGCAGTGGAGCCCACAGGGGAATTCACAATGAGCAGTTCTTC. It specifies CASSGAHRGIHNEQFF.

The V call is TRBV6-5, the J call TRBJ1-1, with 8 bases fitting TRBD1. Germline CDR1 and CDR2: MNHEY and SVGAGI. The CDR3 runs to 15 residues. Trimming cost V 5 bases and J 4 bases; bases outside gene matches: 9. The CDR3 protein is CASSQTRGLGTEAFF. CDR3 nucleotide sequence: TGTGCCAGCAGTCAGACCAGGGGGCTGGGCACTGAAGCTTTCTTT.

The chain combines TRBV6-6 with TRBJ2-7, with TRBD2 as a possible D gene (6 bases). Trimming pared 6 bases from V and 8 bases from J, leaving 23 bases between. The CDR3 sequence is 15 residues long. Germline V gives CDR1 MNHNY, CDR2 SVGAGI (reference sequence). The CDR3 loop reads CASSKVTGDPMKQYF. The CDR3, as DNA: TGTGCCAGCAGCAAGGTCACGGGGGACCCGATGAAGCAGTACTTC.

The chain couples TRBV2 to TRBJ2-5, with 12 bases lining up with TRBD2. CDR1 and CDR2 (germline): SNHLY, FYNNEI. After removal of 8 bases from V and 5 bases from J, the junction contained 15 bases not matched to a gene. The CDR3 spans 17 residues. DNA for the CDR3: TGTGCCAGCGCAGGGCTAACTAGCGGGAGGAGTTGGGAGACCCAGTACTTC. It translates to CASAGLTSGRSWETQYF.

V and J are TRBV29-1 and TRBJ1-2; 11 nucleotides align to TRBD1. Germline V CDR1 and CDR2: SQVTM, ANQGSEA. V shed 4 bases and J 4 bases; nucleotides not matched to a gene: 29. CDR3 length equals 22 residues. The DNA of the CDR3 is TGCAGCGTTGTTAATATCATTGGGACAGGGGGTACGGACAGTATCAAAGGCTATGGCTACACCTTC. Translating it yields CSVVNIIGTGGTDSIKGYGYTF.

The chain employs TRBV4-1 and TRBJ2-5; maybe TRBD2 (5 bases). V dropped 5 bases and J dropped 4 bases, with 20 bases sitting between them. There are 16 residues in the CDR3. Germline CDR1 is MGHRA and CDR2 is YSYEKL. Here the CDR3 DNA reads TGCGCCAGCAGCTCCGGGAAGGATTTTTGGGGAGAGACCCAGTACTTC. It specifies CASSSGKDFWGETQYF.

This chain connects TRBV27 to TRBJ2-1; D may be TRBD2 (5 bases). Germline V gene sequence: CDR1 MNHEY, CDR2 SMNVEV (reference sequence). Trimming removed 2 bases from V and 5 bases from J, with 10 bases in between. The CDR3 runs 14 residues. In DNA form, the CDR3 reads TGTGCCAGCAGTTTAGGAGGATATCACAATGAGCAGTTCTTC. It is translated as CASSLGGYHNEQFF.

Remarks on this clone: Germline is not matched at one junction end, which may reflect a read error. The CDR3 coding sequence is TGTGCCAGCAGTCTCAGGGGGGACCAAGGGACCCAGTACTTC. Encoded protein: CASSLRGDQGTQYF. The V call is TRBV6-5, the J call TRBJ2-5; D is perhaps TRBD1 (7 bases). This CDR3 is built from 14 residues. Germline V gene sequence: CDR1 MNHEY, CDR2 SVGAGI.

CDR3 residues: CAISEPCRGGGRTDTQYF. The CDR3 DNA reads TGTGCCATCAGTGAGCCGTGCAGAGGGGGGGGCCGCACAGATACGCAGTATTTT. The chain has TRBV10-3 and TRBJ2-3, with D perhaps matching TRBD2 (7 bases). In germline, CDR1 is ENHRY, CDR2 SYGVKD. CDR3 size: 18 residues. The V and J ends lost 2 bases and 1 base respectively, with 19 bases between them.

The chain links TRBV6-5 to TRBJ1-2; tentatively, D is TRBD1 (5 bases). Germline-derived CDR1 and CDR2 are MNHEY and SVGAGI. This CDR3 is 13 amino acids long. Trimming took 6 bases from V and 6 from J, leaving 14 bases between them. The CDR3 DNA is TGTGCCAGCAGCGGGGGGGTCAATAATGGCTACACCTTC. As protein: CASSGGVNNGYTF.

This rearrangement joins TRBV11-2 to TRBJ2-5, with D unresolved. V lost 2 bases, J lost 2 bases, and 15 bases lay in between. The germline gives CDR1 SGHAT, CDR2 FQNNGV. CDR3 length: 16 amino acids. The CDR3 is CASSLYSPRQQETQYF. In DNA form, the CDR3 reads TGTGCCAGCAGCTTATACAGCCCGAGGCAACAAGAGACCCAGTACTTC.

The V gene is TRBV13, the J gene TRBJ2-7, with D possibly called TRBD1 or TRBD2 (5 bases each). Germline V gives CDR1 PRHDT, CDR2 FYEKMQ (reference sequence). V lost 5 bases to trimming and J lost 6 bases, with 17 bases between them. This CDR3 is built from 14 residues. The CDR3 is CASSTGTFTAEQYF. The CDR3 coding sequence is TGTGCCAGCAGCACTGGGACCTTCACCGCCGAGCAGTACTTC.

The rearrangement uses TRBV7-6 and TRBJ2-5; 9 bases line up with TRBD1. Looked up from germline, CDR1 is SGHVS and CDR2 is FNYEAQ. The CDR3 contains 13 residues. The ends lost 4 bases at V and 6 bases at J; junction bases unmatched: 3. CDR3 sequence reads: CASSWGQGQTQYF. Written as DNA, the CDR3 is TGTGCCAGCAGCTGGGGACAGGGTCAGACCCAGTACTTC.